The source of this TCR beta chain is a study of neurological immune-mediated disorders. Many counts were recorded for this clonotype. The authors produced cDNA by 5'RACE using 10-nucleotide random UMIs. TCRdb re-analysed the 5' RACE reads in MiXCR, keeping a single row per CDR3 protein. The sample shows about 57,000 distinct CDR3 sequences, about 13% of them seen only once. This CDR3 comprises 18 residues. V lost 1 base and J lost 7; bases outside the gene matches: 17. CDR1 DFQATT and CDR2 SNEGSKA come from the germline V gene (reference sequence). This receptor was taken from a woman aged 60-75 years with HTLV-1-associated myelopathy (HAM/TSP). The chain recombines TRBV20-1 with TRBJ2-3; the match to TRBD2 covers 10 bases. Sample: PBMCs. CDR3 sequence reads: CSARVGGAGLAGANTQYF. The CDR3 coding sequence is TGCAGTGCTAGAGTTGGGGGCGCGGGGCTAGCGGGAGCAAATACGCAGTATTTT.